The rows below give T cell receptor beta chains drawn from one sample of a study of early T cells in non-severe SARS-CoV-2 infection. Using its own MiXCR run on the 5' RACE reads, TCRdb lists one record per CDR3 protein. The top ten hold roughly 3.2% of the sample, which has some 66,000 distinct CDR3 sequences, 8% to 9.5% seen once. The sequenced sample consisted of whole blood. The origin of the receptors is an adult who was a healthcare worker with PCR-confirmed SARS-CoV-2 infection or an uninfected control (not recorded which). The CDR3 runs from the conserved cysteine through the conserved F or W. The D gene is left open where the match is weak. Clone size, where shown, is once, few, many, or a class for clones that have expanded.

>few|TRBD2|TRBJ2-7|TRBV7-2
CASSLTSVGAYEQYF
TGTGCCAGCAGCTTAACTAGCGTTGGCGCCTACGAGCAGTACTTC
>.|TRBD1|TRBJ2-3|TRBV27
CASSLLGQGRTDTQYF
TGTGCCAGCAGTCTCCTTGGACAGGGCAGGACAGATACGCAGTATTTT
>.|.|TRBJ1-2|TRBV20-1
CSARNWGTNYGYTF
TGCAGTGCTAGAAATTGGGGCACCAACTATGGCTACACCTTC
>few|.|TRBJ2-1|TRBV24-1
CATSDPIRDRNNEQFF
TGTGCCACCAGTGATCCCATTCGGGATCGAAACAATGAGCAGTTCTTC
>few|TRBD2|TRBJ2-1|TRBV12-3/TRBV12-4
CASSDLAGAYNEQFF
TGTGCCAGCAGCGATCTAGCGGGAGCATACAATGAGCAGTTCTTC
>few|.|TRBJ2-1|TRBV14
CASSQDFYNEQFF
TGTGCCAGCAGCCAAGACTTCTACAATGAGCAGTTCTTC
>.|.|TRBJ2-7|TRBV5-1
CASSRGELPTYEQYF
TGCGCCAGCAGCAGGGGGGAGCTACCGACTTACGAGCAGTACTTC
>.|TRBD1|TRBJ2-7|TRBV7-2
CASSGTGGFYEQYF
TGTGCCAGCAGCGGGACAGGGGGATTCTACGAGCAGTACTTC
>few|TRBD2|TRBJ2-3|TRBV29-1
CSVEGLAGQSTDTQYF
TGCAGCGTTGAAGGACTAGCGGGACAAAGCACAGATACGCAGTATTTT
>few|.|TRBJ1-6|TRBV6-6
CASTPGGPSSYNSPLHF
TGTGCCAGCACCCCCGGAGGTCCAAGCTCCTATAATTCACCCCTCCACTTT
>.|TRBD1|TRBJ1-1|TRBV5-5
CASSLLGTGTMNTEAFF
TGTGCCAGCAGCTTGCTCGGGACAGGGACGATGAACACTGAAGCTTTCTTT
>few|.|TRBJ2-3|TRBV28
CASSPPGQSTDTQYF
TGTGCCAGCAGCCCGCCCGGACAGAGCACAGATACGCAGTATTTT
>many|TRBD2|TRBJ2-3|TRBV29-1
CSVGIGFSGSADTQYF
TGCAGCGTTGGCATTGGGTTTAGCGGGAGCGCAGATACGCAGTATTTT
>.|TRBD1|TRBJ1-6|TRBV6-5
CASTPRTGGSYNSPLHF
TGTGCCAGCACCCCGAGGACAGGGGGTTCCTATAATTCACCCCTCCACTTT
>.|TRBD2|TRBJ2-1|TRBV6-5
CASSYGLAGGYNEQFF
TGTGCCAGCAGTTACGGACTAGCGGGAGGATACAATGAGCAGTTCTTC
>.|TRBD1|TRBJ2-7|TRBV10-3
CAISLGQGRYEQYF
TGTGCCATCAGTCTCGGACAGGGGAGATACGAGCAGTACTTC
>many|.|TRBJ2-2|TRBV12-3/TRBV12-4
CASSPEPGELFF
TGTGCCAGCAGCCCTGAACCCGGGGAGCTGTTTTTT
>many|TRBD1|TRBJ2-1|TRBV18
CASSQSQGASNFEQFF
TGTGCCAGCTCACAATCACAGGGGGCTTCGAATTTTGAGCAGTTCTTC
>many|TRBD1|TRBJ2-6|TRBV11-1
CASSPRDRATGGANVLTF
TGTGCCAGCAGCCCCCGGGACAGGGCAACTGGTGGGGCCAACGTCCTGACTTTC
>.|.|TRBJ2-5|TRBV27
CASSLFMGAGGLETQYF
TGTGCCAGCAGTTTATTCATGGGGGCTGGGGGGCTAGAGACCCAGTACTTC
>.|.|TRBJ1-4|TRBV25-1
CASGNPGANEKLSF
TGTGCCAGCGGCAACCCAGGGGCTAATGAAAAACTGTCTTTT
>few|.|TRBJ1-1|TRBV5-1
CASSLGTTGAFF
TGCGCCAGCAGCCTAGGGACGACAGGAGCTTTCTTT
>few|TRBD1|TRBJ2-2|TRBV9
CASSGSGQGDGGELFF
TGTGCCAGCAGCGGATCAGGACAGGGGGATGGCGGGGAGCTGTTTTTT
>few|.|TRBJ1-4|TRBV12-2
CASRPPNEKLFF
TGTGCAAGTCGACCTCCCAATGAAAAACTGTTTTTT
>.|.|TRBJ2-7|TRBV12-3/TRBV12-4
CASSTTSYEQYF
TGTGCCAGCAGTACTACATCCTACGAGCAGTACTTC
>many|.|TRBJ2-7|TRBV4-2
CASSHPPATRVDPRQYF
TGTGCCAGCAGCCACCCCCCTGCGACTAGAGTCGACCCGCGGCAGTACTTC
>.|.|TRBJ2-2|TRBV10-3
CAISDRVGNTGELFF
TGTGCCATCAGTGATAGAGTGGGCAACACCGGGGAGCTGTTTTTT
>few|.|TRBJ1-1|TRBV5-1
CASSFSGVNTEAFF
TGCGCCAGCAGCTTTTCGGGGGTGAACACTGAAGCTTTCTTT
>many|.|TRBJ2-4|TRBV4-3
CASSQEVQGTKNIQYF
TGCGCCAGCAGCCAGGAAGTACAGGGTACCAAAAACATTCAGTACTTC
>many|.|TRBJ1-1|TRBV7-9
CASSLVGAAEAFF
TGTGCCAGCAGCTTAGTGGGGGCCGCTGAAGCTTTCTTT
>few|.|TRBJ2-5|TRBV6-2/TRBV6-3
CASSYAGKETQYF
TGTGCCAGCAGTTACGCGGGGAAAGAGACCCAGTACTTC
>.|TRBD2|TRBJ2-1|TRBV24-1
CATSDLGTSGRVEQFF
TGTGCCACCAGTGATTTGGGGACTAGCGGGAGAGTTGAGCAGTTCTTC